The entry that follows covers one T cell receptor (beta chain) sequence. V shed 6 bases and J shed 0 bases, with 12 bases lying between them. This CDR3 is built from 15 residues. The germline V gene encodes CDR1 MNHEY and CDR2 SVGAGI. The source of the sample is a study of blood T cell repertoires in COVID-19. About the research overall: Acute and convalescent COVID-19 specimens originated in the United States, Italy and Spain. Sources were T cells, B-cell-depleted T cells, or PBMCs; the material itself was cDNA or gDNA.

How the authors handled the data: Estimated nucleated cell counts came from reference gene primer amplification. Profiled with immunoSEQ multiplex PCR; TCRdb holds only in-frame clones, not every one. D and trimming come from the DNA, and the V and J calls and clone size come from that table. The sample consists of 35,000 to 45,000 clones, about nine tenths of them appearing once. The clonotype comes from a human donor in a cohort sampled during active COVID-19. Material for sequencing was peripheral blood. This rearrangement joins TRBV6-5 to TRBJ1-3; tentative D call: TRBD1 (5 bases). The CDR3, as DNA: TGTGCCAGCAGACTCAGGGCATTCTCTGGAAACACCATATATTTT. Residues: CASRLRAFSGNTIYF.